This T cell receptor beta chain appears in the sequencing data of a study of human T cells and chemical hapten exposure. At the level of the study: In the sensitization step, 2% DPC was placed on approximately 2 cm by approximately 2 cm of upper inner arm skin.

The V gene's germline CDR1 is MNHEY and CDR2 SVGEGT. The V and J ends lost 2 bases and 9 bases, in that order; junction bases with no gene match: 5. The CDR3 has 15 amino acids. TCRdb re-called the RACE reads through MiXCR, storing one row per CDR3 protein. Of 110,000 to 150,000 distinct CDR3 sequences in the sample, about 12% were seen once. This clonotype was counted only a few times. The time point denotes: patch test 2, 6 weeks after DPC sensitization. As to treatment: therapeutic diphenylcyclopropenone sensitization with weekly scalp DPC. The specimen was whole blood, collected in connection with sensitization to the hapten diphenylcyclopropenone (DPC). The rearrangement links TRBV6-2 or TRBV6-3 to TRBJ2-1; the match to TRBD1 covers 12 bases. The receptor was derived from a woman aged 45-59 years with alopecia areata. Some clones in this sample may be carry-over from other donors' samples. DNA of the CDR3: TGTGCCAGCAGTTACGGCCGGGACAGGGGGCGTGAGCAGTTCTTC. Its protein product is CASSYGRDRGREQFF.